Presented here are 19 T cell receptor beta chains from one specimen sequenced in a study of cytomegalovirus exposure and HLA in healthy donors. The PCR ran on 60 Vbeta and 13 Jbeta primers. Assay used: immunoSEQ multiplex PCR; TCRdb lists only in-frame clones, some missing. The table has about 130,000 clones, roughly two thirds seen once; the top ten hold roughly 1.5%. The sequenced material came from PBMCs. All receptors come from a man younger than 40 in good health and CMV-seropositive.

This chain joins TRBV19 and TRBJ2-2, with 7 nucleotides matching TRBD2. With V trimmed by 7 bases and J by 7 bases, 9 bases remained unmatched. The CDR3 is made up of 14 amino acids. Germline loops: CDR1 LNHDA, CDR2 SQIVND (reference sequence). The CDR3 protein is CASNWGEGLGELFF. CDR3 nucleotide sequence: TGTGCCAGTAATTGGGGGGAGGGCCTCGGGGAGCTGTTTTTT. Combining the CDR3 with reference TRBV19 and TRBJ2-2 gives the whole variable domain DGGITQSPKYLFRKEGQNVTLSCEQNLNHDAMYWYRQDPGQGLRLIYYSQIVNDFQKGDIAEGYSVSREKKESFPLTVTSAQKNPTAFYLCASNWGEGLGELFFGEGSRLTVL.

The V gene is TRBV29-1, the J gene TRBJ2-3; D ambiguous. CDR1 SQVTM and CDR2 ANQGSEA come from the germline V gene. The CDR3 runs to 14 residues. Trimming took 3 bases from V and 1 from J, leaving 11 bases between them. CDR3 in amino acids: CSVDIGGGTDTQYF. The CDR3 region has the DNA TGCAGCGTTGATATTGGCGGTGGCACAGATACGCAGTATTTT.

V usage is TRBV27 and J usage is TRBJ2-7, with D possibly TRBD2 on 7 matching bases. Trimming shortened V by 6 bases and J by 2 bases, and 20 bases separated the two germline ends. The germline V gene encodes CDR1 MNHEY and CDR2 SMNVEV (reference sequence). There are 16 residues in the CDR3. The CDR3 nucleotides are TGTGCCAGCAGAACAGGGTTAGCGGGTAAGCCCTACGAGCAGTACTTC. It codes for CASRTGLAGKPYEQYF.

The chain is built from TRBV6-1 and TRBJ2-7, with 8 positions matching TRBD1. The CDR3 covers 15 residues. V was clipped by 4 bases and J by 2 bases; unmatched bases: 7. Germline CDR1 reads MNHNS; CDR2 reads SASEGT. This chain's CDR3 is CASSVQDRAPYEQYF. The CDR3 bases are TGTGCCAGCAGTGTCCAGGACAGGGCCCCCTACGAGCAGTACTTC.

This clone was detected a few times. The chain combines TRBV20-1 with TRBJ1-2, with D unclear. Germline CDR1 reads DFQATT; CDR2 reads SNEGSKA (reference sequence). The CDR3 length is 11 residues. Between the trimmed V and J ends, which lost 1 base and 6 bases, there was a span of 6 bases. The DNA of the CDR3 is TGCAGTGCTAGAGTCGGGGATGGCTACACCTTC. Translated: CSARVGDGYTF.

The chain uses TRBV29-1 and TRBJ2-3, with TRBD2 matching 8 bases. Germline loops: CDR1 SQVTM, CDR2 ANQGSEA. The CDR3 is 13 residues long. In nucleotides, the CDR3 is TGCAGTCCACTAGCGGACGGCACAGATACGCAGTATTTT. Residues: CSPLADGTDTQYF.

The chain couples TRBV9 to TRBJ1-1; D unclear. The CDR3 length is 14 residues. Trimming took off 0 bases at V and 1 base at J, with 7 bases between the two ends. Germline V CDR1 and CDR2: SGDLS, YYNGEE. The CDR3 loop is CASSVGRGNTEAFF. As DNA, the CDR3 is TGTGCCAGCAGCGTAGGGCGGGGGAACACTGAAGCTTTCTTT.

The rearrangement links TRBV6-6 to TRBJ2-3; D call uncertain. In germline, CDR1 is MNHNY, CDR2 SVGAGI (reference sequence). Trimming left V 0 bases short and J 0 bases short, with 4 bases between. CDR3 length equals 14 residues. CDR3 loop: CASSYSTSTDTQYF. CDR3 DNA sequence: TGTGCCAGCAGTTACTCGACTAGCACAGATACGCAGTATTTT.

This chain connects TRBV29-1 to TRBJ2-3; 10 bases line up with TRBD2. CDR3 length equals 14 residues. Losses at the gene ends were 6 bases for V and 2 bases for J; bases not matched to a gene: 5. Germline-derived CDR1 and CDR2 are SQVTM and ANQGSEA. The CDR3, as DNA: TGCAGCGTGATAGCGGGAGGCTTCACAGATACGCAGTATTTT. Amino acids: CSVIAGGFTDTQYF.

The CDR3, as DNA: TGTGCCACAGGGCGGGAAAGGCCGTACTTC. The encoded protein is CATGRERPYF. The V gene is TRBV27, the J gene TRBJ2-7, with D perhaps TRBD2 (6 bases). V lost 10 bases, J lost 12 bases, and 16 bases lay in between. CDR3 size: 10 residues. Germline V gene sequence: CDR1 MNHEY, CDR2 SMNVEV (reference sequence).

The chain recombines TRBV5-1 with TRBJ1-3; D not certain. This CDR3 has 14 residues. V dropped 0 bases and J dropped 2 bases, with 6 bases sitting between them. Germline values: CDR1 SGHRS, CDR2 YFSETQ. DNA of the CDR3: TGCGCCAGCAGCTTGGCAGATCCTGGAAACACCATATATTTT. As protein: CASSLADPGNTIYF.

The gene calls are TRBV7-8 and TRBJ2-7; 10 nucleotides line up with TRBD2. V trimming: 5 bases; J trimming: 4 bases; junction bases outside the gene matches: 11. CDR1 and CDR2 (germline): SGHVS, FQNEAQ. The CDR3 contains 16 residues. The CDR3 nucleotides are TGTGCCAGCAGCCCCCGGGGACTAGCGACCGGTTACGAGCAGTACTTC. This encodes CASSPRGLATGYEQYF.

The chain recombines TRBV10-3 with TRBJ2-1, with 12 bases matching TRBD2. The length of the CDR3 is 15 residues. The germline V gene has CDR1 ENHRY and CDR2 SYGVKD. V lost 3 bases, J lost 5 bases, and 2 bases stayed unmatched. Here the CDR3 reads CAISEGLAGNNEQFF. In DNA, the CDR3 is TGTGCCATCAGTGAAGGACTAGCGGGAAACAATGAGCAGTTCTTC.

The table lists this clone with a few counts. The chain couples TRBV19 to TRBJ2-7, with a weak D call TRBD1 (5 bases). The CDR3 loop spans 15 amino acids. The germline V gene encodes CDR1 LNHDA and CDR2 SQIVND (reference sequence). V was shortened by 3 bases and J by 1 base, with 13 bases between the two germline ends. The CDR3 sequence is CASSMVDMDSYEQYF. The DNA of the CDR3 is TGTGCCAGTAGTATGGTGGACATGGATTCCTACGAGCAGTACTTC.

V and J are TRBV9 and TRBJ1-1; 8 bases map to TRBD1. Unmatched junction bases numbered 2, after V lost 3 bases and J lost 1 base. The CDR3 has 14 residues. Germline CDR1 reads SGDLS; CDR2 reads YYNGEE. The DNA for the CDR3 is TGTGCCAGCAGCGCGACAGGGGAGAACACTGAAGCTTTCTTT. Translating it yields CASSATGENTEAFF.

The chain recombines TRBV6-1 with TRBJ2-4; TRBD1 aligns across 7 bases. V shed 8 bases, J shed 6 bases, and the junction held 4 bases outside the gene matches. This CDR3 spans 12 amino acids. Germline V gives CDR1 MNHNS, CDR2 SASEGT. CDR3 protein: CASVGDRNIQYF. CDR3 DNA sequence: TGTGCCAGCGTTGGGGACAGAAACATTCAGTACTTC.

With respect to this clone: Other DNA sequences from this sample encode an identical CDR3 as well. The rearrangement links TRBV6-5 to TRBJ1-5, with D possibly matching TRBD1 (6 bases). Trimming pared 8 bases from V and 5 bases from J, leaving 13 bases between. The CDR3 has 13 residues. Germline CDR1 is MNHEY and CDR2 is SVGAGI. The chain's CDR3 is CASRQDQYQPQHF. The CDR3 DNA reads as TGTGCCAGCCGACAGGACCAGTATCAGCCCCAGCATTTT.

This chain connects TRBV11-2 to TRBJ2-6, with D possibly being TRBD1 (6 bases). Germline loops: CDR1 SGHAT, CDR2 FQNNGV. V dropped 2 bases and J dropped 2 bases, with 13 bases sitting between them. This CDR3 contains 17 residues. The chain's CDR3 is CASSLMRTAAGANVLTF. The CDR3 DNA reads as TGTGCCAGCAGCTTAATGAGGACAGCAGCTGGGGCCAACGTCCTGACTTTC.

The chain joins TRBV5-1 to TRBJ2-7, with D tentatively TRBD1 (5 bases). Trimming shortened V by 5 bases and J by 0 bases, and 15 bases separated the two germline ends. The CDR3 extends over 15 amino acids. The germline V gene has CDR1 SGHRS and CDR2 YFSETQ. CDR3 sequence: CASSQTHRSSYEQYF. In DNA, the CDR3 is TGCGCCAGCAGTCAAACCCACAGGAGCTCCTACGAGCAGTACTTC.